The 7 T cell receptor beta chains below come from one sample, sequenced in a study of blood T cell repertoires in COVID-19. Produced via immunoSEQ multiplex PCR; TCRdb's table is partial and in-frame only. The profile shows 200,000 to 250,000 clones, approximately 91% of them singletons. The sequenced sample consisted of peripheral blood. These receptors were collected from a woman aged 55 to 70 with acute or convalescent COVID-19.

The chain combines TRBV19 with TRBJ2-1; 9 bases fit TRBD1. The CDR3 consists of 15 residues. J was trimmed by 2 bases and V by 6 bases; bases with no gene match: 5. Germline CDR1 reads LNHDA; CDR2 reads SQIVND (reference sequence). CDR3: CASRLRQGAYNEQFF. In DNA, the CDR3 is TGTGCCAGTAGGTTACGACAGGGGGCCTACAATGAGCAGTTCTTC.

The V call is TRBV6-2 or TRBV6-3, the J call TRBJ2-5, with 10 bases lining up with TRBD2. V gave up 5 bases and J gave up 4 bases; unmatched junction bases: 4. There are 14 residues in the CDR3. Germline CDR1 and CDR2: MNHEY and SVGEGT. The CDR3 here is CASSPGTSVETQYF. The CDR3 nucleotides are TGTGCCAGCAGTCCGGGGACTAGCGTAGAGACCCAGTACTTC.

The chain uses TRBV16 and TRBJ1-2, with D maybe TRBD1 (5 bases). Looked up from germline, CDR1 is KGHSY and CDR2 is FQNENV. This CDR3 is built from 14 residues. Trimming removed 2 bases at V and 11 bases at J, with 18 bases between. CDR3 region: CASSQDGPVAGYTF. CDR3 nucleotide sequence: TGTGCCAGCAGCCAAGATGGGCCTGTGGCAGGGTACACCTTC. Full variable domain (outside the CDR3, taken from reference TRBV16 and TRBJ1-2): GEEVAQTPKHLVRGEGQKAKLYCAPIKGHSYVFWYQQVLKNEFKFLISFQNENVFDETGMPKERFSAKCLPNSPCSLEIQATKLEDSAVYFCASSQDGPVAGYTFGSGTRLTVV.

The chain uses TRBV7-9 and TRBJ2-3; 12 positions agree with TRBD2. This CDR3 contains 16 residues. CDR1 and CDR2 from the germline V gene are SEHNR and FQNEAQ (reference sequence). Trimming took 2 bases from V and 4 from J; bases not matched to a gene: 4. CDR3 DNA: TGTGCCAGCAGCTTAAGGGCTAGCGGGAGGGCAGATACGCAGTATTTT. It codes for CASSLRASGRADTQYF.

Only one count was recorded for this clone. CDR3 nucleotide sequence: TGTGCCAGCAGCTTAGTAGCCGGGTTCGGCTACACCTTC. This sequence encodes CASSLVAGFGYTF. The V call is TRBV7-9, the J call TRBJ1-2; D not certain. Germline CDR1 is SEHNR and CDR2 is FQNEAQ (reference sequence). The V gene lost 1 base and the J gene lost 8 bases, with 11 bases spanning the gap. The CDR3 consists of 13 residues. Supplemented by reference TRBV7-9 and TRBJ1-2, the full variable domain reads DTGVSQNPRHKITKRGQNVTFRCDPISEHNRLYWYRQTLGQGPEFLTYFQNEAQLEKSRLLSDRFSAERPKGSFSTLEIQRTEQGDSAMYLCASSLVAGFGYTFGSGTRLTVV.

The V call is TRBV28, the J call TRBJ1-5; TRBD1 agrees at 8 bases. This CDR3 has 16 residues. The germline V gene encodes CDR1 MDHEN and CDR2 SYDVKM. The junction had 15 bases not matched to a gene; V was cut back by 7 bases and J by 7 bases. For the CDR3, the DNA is TGTGCCAGCATCTCCCTAGGCAGGGGGCTTGAGCAGCCCCAGCATTTT. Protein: CASISLGRGLEQPQHF.

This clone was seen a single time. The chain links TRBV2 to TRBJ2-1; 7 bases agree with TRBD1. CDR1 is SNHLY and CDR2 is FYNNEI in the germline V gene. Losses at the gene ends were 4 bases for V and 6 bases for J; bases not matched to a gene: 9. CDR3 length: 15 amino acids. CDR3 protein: CASSAPTGLTNEQFF. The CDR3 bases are TGTGCCAGCAGTGCCCCGACAGGGTTGACCAATGAGCAGTTCTTC.